The source of this T cell receptor beta chain is a study of technical replicates of blood from a few donors. The CDR3 runs 11 residues. J was trimmed by 5 bases and V by 7 bases; bases with no gene match: 1. The germline V gene has CDR1 MGHDK and CDR2 SYGVNS. TCRdb's copy holds only in-frame clones and misses some; the assay was immunoSEQ multiplex PCR. The profile shows about 88,000 clones, roughly 93% of them singletons. This TCR derives from a human donor in good health. Specimen: T cells isolated from PBMCs. The chain recombines TRBV25-1 with TRBJ1-2; the match to TRBD1 covers 7 bases. CDR3 protein: CASTRGYGYTF. In DNA, the CDR3 is TGTGCCAGCACCAGGGGGTATGGCTACACCTTC.